This paragraph covers one T cell receptor (beta chain) sequence. This clone was counted a single time. Its antigen target is currently unknown. No per-base quality is available; no much larger clone lies one base away. The trim is 3 bases for V and 1 base for J, with a gap of 13 bases between the germline ends. From a lookup of the germline V gene, CDR1 and CDR2 are LGHNA and YNFKEQ. The CDR3 measures 15 amino acids from cysteine to phenylalanine. The read is trimmed to its CDR3 DNA, 45 bases read in frame from base 1. This entry belongs to a study of blood T cell repertoires in COVID-19 (dated by TCRdb to 2020 to 2022). For the wider study: Recovered participants in ImmuneRACE Cohort 3 were defined as having two consecutive negative NP/OP PCR tests, clearance from a healthcare professional, or resolution of symptoms. The dataset comprised deeply sampled blood TCRbeta repertoires from subjects exposed to, actively infected with, or recovered from COVID-19. Samples were obtained from the ongoing ImmuneRACE study (first 160 participants) and from about 1,300 subjects provided by 6 global collaborators. The material from the prospective study consisted of cDNA or gDNA derived from T cells, B-cell-depleted T cells, or PBMCs. HLA class I and class II types, where available, came from metadata supplied by the sample provider rather than from assay-based typing. The collaborator samples originated in the United States, Italy and Spain and spanned the acute and convalescent phases of COVID-19. The repertoires were made available in a free public database intended to serve as a resource for research on the immune response to SARS-CoV-2. Nearly every sample came with metadata listing a de-identified subject ID, COVID-19 status, age in years and sex. What the authors observed across the whole study: The amount of clinical and demographic metadata varied by source and participant and was provided uncurated.

TCRbeta CDR3 regions were amplified from genomic DNA by means of the immunoSEQ Assay, a bias-controlled multiplex PCR. The authors' pipeline ran thus. Nucleated cell counts per sample were estimated from amplification of reference gene primers within the assay. To quantify the absolute abundance of each unique TCRbeta CDR3 rearrangement, sequence reads were collapsed and filtered. For each sample, productive Simpson clonality was calculated as the square root of Simpson's diversity index over productive rearrangements. Drawn from immuneACCESS, this table holds only the in-frame rearrangements with V and J called that TCRdb kept. Clones are partly lost; checked studies trace under half to an unresolved V gene and leave the rest unexplained. V, J and clone size derive from that table, while D and trimming were established from the DNA sequence. This sample is represented by 250,000 to 300,000 clones; 70% to 90% of them were singletons. Over 2% of the sample is held by the ten biggest clonotypes.

Enrolling through a virtual design, the prospective study's participants ranged in age from roughly 18 to 100 years and lived across roughly 24 United States geographic areas. Cohort assignment in the prospective study relied on participant-reported clinical history from a screening survey and a study questionnaire. Each participant in the prospective study had whole blood, serum and a nasopharyngeal or oropharyngeal swab collected by mobile phlebotomists. Additional blood draws and questionnaires over a 2-month period could optionally be provided by prospective study participants. Blood samples from the prospective study were shipped frozen or at room temperature prior to DNA extraction.

The TCR originated in a woman aged 55-70 years in a cohort exposed to, infected with or recovered from COVID-19 (not recorded which). The chain is encoded by TRBV4-2 joined to TRBJ2-7; a weak D assignment points to TRBD1 (6 bases agree). Specimen: PBMCs or T cells enriched from blood (not recorded which). The CDR3: CASSQVRDKSYEQYF. Read as DNA, the sequence is TGTGCCAGCAGCCAGGTTCGGGACAAATCCTACGAGCAGTACTTC.